This T cell receptor (beta chain) was sequenced in a study of T-cell memory formation after mild COVID-19. One entry per CDR3 protein results from TCRdb running MiXCR on the 5' RACE reads. This table has 250,000 to 350,000 distinct CDR3 sequences, 15% to 20% appearing once. The J segment lost 4 bases and the V segment lost 7 bases, leaving 7 bases of the junction unmatched. The CDR3 sequence is 14 residues long. From germline, CDR1 is SGHRS and CDR2 YFSETQ. The TCR comes from a man between 18 and 35 years old who had mild COVID-19 (a few samples of this study predate the infection). Cell type and time point are not known. The chain has TRBV5-1 and TRBJ2-3, with 9 bases aligning to TRBD2. Sequenced: PBMCs or a T cell subset sorted from them (not recorded which). Here the CDR3 DNA reads TGCGCCAGCCAGACTAGCGGCCAGGCAGATACGCAGTATTTT. Its protein is CASQTSGQADTQYF.